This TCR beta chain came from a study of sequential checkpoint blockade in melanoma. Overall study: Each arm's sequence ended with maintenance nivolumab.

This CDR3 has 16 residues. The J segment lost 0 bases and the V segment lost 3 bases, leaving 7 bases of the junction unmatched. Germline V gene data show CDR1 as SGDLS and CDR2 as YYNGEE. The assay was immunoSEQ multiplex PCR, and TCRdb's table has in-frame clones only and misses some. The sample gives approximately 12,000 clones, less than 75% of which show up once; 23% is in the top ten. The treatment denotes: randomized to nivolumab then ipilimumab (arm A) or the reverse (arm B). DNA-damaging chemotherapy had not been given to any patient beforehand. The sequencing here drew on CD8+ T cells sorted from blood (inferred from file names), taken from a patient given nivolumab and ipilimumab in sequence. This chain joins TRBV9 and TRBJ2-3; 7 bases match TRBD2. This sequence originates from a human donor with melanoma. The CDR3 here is CASSGKREDSTDTQYF. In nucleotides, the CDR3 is TGTGCCAGCAGCGGTAAACGGGAGGATAGCACAGATACGCAGTATTTT.